This T cell receptor beta chain was sequenced during a study of T cell changes during pregnancy in multiple sclerosis. CDR1 and CDR2 (germline): SSHAT, FNYEAQ (reference sequence). This CDR3 has 15 amino acids. A remark on this clone: The junction departs from the called germline gene at one end, perhaps through a read error.

TCRdb's table, derived via immunoSEQ multiplex PCR, lists solely in-frame clones and lacks some. Of around 33,000 clones listed, around 90% are singletons. Sequencing used CD4+ T cells from peripheral blood mononuclear cells, obtained in the third trimester of pregnancy. V gene TRBV7-7 combines with J gene TRBJ2-5; 9 bases agree with TRBD2. This receptor was taken from a female donor in good health, enrolled as a control in a pregnancy study. CDR3 nucleotides: TGTGCTAGCAGCTTCCAAGCGGGGGGCTTGGAGACCCAGTACTTC. It yields the protein CASSFQAGGLETQYF.